The 27 T cell receptor beta chains below all came from one sample that was sequenced in a study of blood T cell repertoires in COVID-19 (dated by TCRdb to 2020 to 2022). Libraries came from the immunoSEQ multiplex PCR assay. The table comes from immuneACCESS by way of TCRdb, which keeps in-frame sequences with V and J called. Part of the clones is missing from these tables; in studies checked, under half for an unresolved V gene and the rest for unknown reasons. The sample records 170,000 or so clones, more than 70% of which are singletons. Of the sample, approximately 14% is held by the ten largest clones. Sequences were obtained from peripheral blood. Receptor source: a man between 18 and 35 years old with active or convalescent COVID-19.

This clone was detected only a few times. The V gene is TRBV10-3, the J gene TRBJ1-5, with no clear D. V was cut by 3 bases and J by 4 bases, with 10 bases left in between. The length of the CDR3 is 14 residues. Germline assignment: CDR1 ENHRY and CDR2 SYGVKD. CDR3 nucleotide sequence: TGTGCCATCAGTGAATGGGCAGGTAATCAGCCCCAGCATTTT. It translates to CAISEWAGNQPQHF.

The sample holds one count of this clone. The chain couples TRBV28 to TRBJ1-1, with TRBD1 as a possible D gene (6 bases). V lost 2 bases and J 2 bases, leaving 9 bases between the germline ends. The CDR3 totals 14 residues. CDR1 is MDHEN and CDR2 is SYDVKM in the germline V gene. The chain's CDR3 is CASSLPGGNTEAFF. Written as DNA, the CDR3 is TGTGCCAGCAGTTTACCGGGGGGCAACACTGAAGCTTTCTTT.

The V and J genes are TRBV14 and TRBJ2-1; 9 nucleotides align to TRBD1. Germline assignment: CDR1 SGHDN and CDR2 FVKESK. The junction had 2 bases not matched to a gene; V was cut back by 3 bases and J by 2 bases. This CDR3 contains 15 residues. Written as DNA, the CDR3 is TGTGCCAGCAGCCACGACAGGGGGACCTACAATGAGCAGTTCTTC. The encoded protein is CASSHDRGTYNEQFF.

The genes are TRBV25-1 and TRBJ2-7; perhaps TRBD2 as D (6 bases). Between the trimmed V and J ends, which lost 7 bases and 5 bases, there was a span of 12 bases. The CDR3 sequence is 12 residues long. CDR1 MGHDK and CDR2 SYGVNS come from the germline V gene. CDR3 in DNA: TGTGCCAGCACTGCCGGGGGTGACGAGCAGTACTTC. Protein sequence: CASTAGGDEQYF.

V gene TRBV5-4 combines with J gene TRBJ2-3; TRBD2 agrees at 10 bases. The trim removed 1 base at V and 4 bases at J, leaving 6 bases unmatched. The germline V gene encodes CDR1 SGHNT and CDR2 YYREEE (reference sequence). The CDR3 length is 16 residues. This chain's CDR3 is CASSLQLAGDSDTQYF. The CDR3 nucleotides are TGTGCCAGCAGCTTGCAGCTAGCGGGAGATTCAGATACGCAGTATTTT.

The chain couples TRBV29-1 to TRBJ1-4; D ambiguous. Trimming took 0 bases from V and 5 from J, leaving 10 bases between them. Germline V gene lookup returns CDR1 SQVTM and CDR2 ANQGSEA. The CDR3 runs 14 residues. CDR3 sequence (DNA): TGCAGCGTTGAAGATTGGACGGGAAATGAAAAACTGTTTTTT. This gives the protein CSVEDWTGNEKLFF.

This clone was seen more than once but under ten times. The CDR3 loop reads CASSMQGLHTQYF. In nucleotides, the CDR3 is TGTGCCAGTAGTATGCAGGGATTGCATACGCAGTATTTT. The gene calls are TRBV19 and TRBJ2-3; TRBD1 is a possible D gene (5 bases). The ends were cut back, 3 bases at V and 7 bases at J, with 11 bases in the middle. From germline, CDR1 is LNHDA and CDR2 SQIVND (reference sequence). CDR3 length: 13 amino acids.

Only a few counts were recorded for this clone. In DNA, the CDR3 is TGCGCCAGCAGCCAAGTAGCGTCTGGAAACACCATATATTTT. It yields the protein CASSQVASGNTIYF. The chain employs TRBV4-1 and TRBJ1-3; D gene uncertain. This CDR3 has 14 amino acids. Germline CDR1 and CDR2: MGHRA and YSYEKL. The germline V and J ends were trimmed by 1 base and 1 base, with 5 bases remaining between them.

The chain uses TRBV6-5 and TRBJ2-2, with 9 positions matching TRBD1. From germline, CDR1 is MNHEY and CDR2 SVGAGI. J lost 7 bases, V lost 8 bases, and 8 bases had no gene match. The length of the CDR3 is 14 residues. In DNA form, the CDR3 reads TGTGCCAGCGGACAGGGGTTGATCGACGGGGAGCTGTTTTTT. Encoded protein: CASGQGLIDGELFF.

The J gene is TRBJ2-7, the V gene TRBV19; 7 bases line up with TRBD1. Losses at the gene ends were 3 bases for V and 6 bases for J; bases not matched to a gene: 11. The CDR3 is made up of 15 amino acids. The germline V gene encodes CDR1 LNHDA and CDR2 SQIVND (reference sequence). The CDR3 DNA reads as TGTGCCAGTAGTATGATTTACAGGGGTAGTATCGAGCAGTACTTC. Translation gives CASSMIYRGSIEQYF.

This chain links TRBV7-9 with TRBJ1-5, with D possibly TRBD1 on 5 matching bases. The CDR3 length is 12 residues. V was trimmed by 5 bases and J by 4 bases, leaving 6 bases between them. The germline CDR1 and CDR2 sequences are SEHNR and FQNEAQ (reference sequence). This CDR3 is CASSGGNQPQHF. In DNA, the CDR3 is TGTGCCAGCAGCGGGGGGAATCAGCCCCAGCATTTT.

The chain uses TRBV29-1 and TRBJ2-2; D is unresolved. This CDR3 spans 14 amino acids. The V end lost 7 bases, the J end lost 3 bases, and 15 bases lay between the germline ends. Germline CDR1 SQVTM, CDR2 ANQGSEA. The CDR3 spells CSGRGPLDTGELFF. Here the CDR3 DNA reads TGCAGCGGACGAGGCCCTTTGGACACCGGGGAGCTGTTTTTT.

V gene TRBV20-1 combines with J gene TRBJ2-1; TRBD1 matches at 10 bases. Per the germline V gene, CDR1 is DFQATT and CDR2 is SNEGSKA (reference sequence). This CDR3 is built from 14 residues. Germline trimming cut 6 bases from V and 10 bases from J; bases unmatched to any gene: 12. In DNA, the CDR3 is TGCAGTGCCAGTAGGCGACAGGGGGCAAGGGAGCAGTTCTTC. It is translated as CSASRRQGAREQFF.

This rearrangement joins TRBV4-3 to TRBJ2-1; no definite D call. Trimming took 1 base from V and 1 from J, leaving 14 bases between them. Germline CDR1 is LGHNA and CDR2 is YSLEER. The CDR3 runs to 17 residues. In nucleotides, the CDR3 is TGCGCCAGCAGCCAAGCGTCGAGTTTATCGTCCTACAATGAGCAGTTCTTC. It yields the protein CASSQASSLSSYNEQFF.

The J gene is TRBJ2-4, the V gene TRBV3-1 (or the pseudogene TRBV3-2); weak D call: TRBD1 (6 bases). Germline CDR1 reads LGHDT; CDR2 reads YNNKEL (reference sequence). The CDR3 has 14 amino acids. The germline V and J ends were trimmed by 3 bases and 5 bases, with 11 bases remaining between them. CDR3 nucleotides: TGTGCCAGCAGCCAGGGGGCAGGTGAAAACATTCAGTACTTC. Its protein product is CASSQGAGENIQYF.

The chain has TRBV15 and TRBJ1-2; TRBD1 agrees at 7 bases. CDR3 length: 15 residues. Trimming at V came to 1 base and at J to 5 bases, leaving 7 bases not matched to a gene. CDR1 is LNHNV and CDR2 is YYDKDF in the germline V gene (reference sequence). The CDR3 here is CATSRVQGSWYGYTF. The CDR3 bases are TGTGCCACCAGCAGAGTACAGGGGAGTTGGTATGGCTACACCTTC. The full variable domain, rest sourced from reference TRBV15 and TRBJ1-2, is DAMVIQNPRYQVTQFGKPVTLSCSQTLNHNVMYWYQQKSSQAPKLLFHYYDKDFNNEADTPDNFQSRRPNTSFCFLDIRSPGLGDTAMYLCATSRVQGSWYGYTFGSGTRLTVV.

The chain has TRBV19 and TRBJ2-7, with 7 bases that match TRBD2. Trimming cost V 3 bases and J 2 bases; bases outside gene matches: 4. The CDR3 length is 14 residues. Germline V gene sequence: CDR1 LNHDA, CDR2 SQIVND (reference sequence). The CDR3 loop is CASSIGDYTYEQYF. Here the CDR3 DNA reads TGTGCCAGTAGTATCGGGGACTATACCTACGAGCAGTACTTC.

The chain is built from TRBV4-1 and TRBJ1-2; unclear D gene. Germline-derived CDR1 and CDR2 are MGHRA and YSYEKL. Trimming took off 1 base at V and 2 bases at J, with 11 bases between the two ends. The CDR3 runs to 15 residues. CDR3 in amino acids: CASSQVGGINYGYTF. CDR3 bases: TGCGCCAGCAGCCAAGTAGGAGGGATCAACTATGGCTACACCTTC.

The chain links TRBV28 to TRBJ1-6; TRBD1 matches 10 bases. CDR3 length: 14 amino acids. The junction had 1 base not matched to a gene; V was cut back by 4 bases and J by 7 bases. CDR1 and CDR2 (germline): MDHEN, SYDVKM. CDR3 nucleotide sequence: TGTGCCAGCAGTTCGGGACAGGGGAATTCACCCCTCCACTTT. Translating gives CASSSGQGNSPLHF.

V and J are TRBV18 and TRBJ1-3, with 7 bases identical to TRBD1. CDR3 length: 17 residues. V lost 3 bases to trimming and J lost 0 bases; unmatched junction nucleotides: 8. Germline CDR1 reads KGHSH; CDR2 reads LQKENI. CDR3 amino acids: CASSPETGSSSGNTIYF. The CDR3 DNA sequence: TGTGCCAGCTCACCCGAGACAGGGTCGAGCTCTGGAAACACCATATATTTT.

The genes are TRBV5-1 and TRBJ1-2; possibly TRBD1 for D (6 bases). Trimming removed 4 bases at V and 4 bases at J, with 17 bases between. The CDR3 length is 15 residues. CDR1 and CDR2 from the germline V gene are SGHRS and YFSETQ. As DNA, the CDR3 is TGCGCCAGCAGCCTAAGGACAGATTCTACCTATGGCTACACCTTC. This encodes CASSLRTDSTYGYTF.

The chain uses TRBV3-1 (or the pseudogene TRBV3-2) and TRBJ2-7, with D possibly TRBD1 on 6 matching bases. Trimming removed 0 bases from V and 9 bases from J, with 12 bases in between. Germline V CDR1 and CDR2: LGHDT, YNNKEL (reference sequence). This CDR3 comprises 13 residues. CDR3 residues: CASSQDRRGRQYF. The CDR3 DNA reads as TGTGCCAGCAGCCAAGATCGCAGGGGCCGGCAGTACTTC.

The rearrangement uses TRBV5-4 and TRBJ2-2, with 9 bases identical to TRBD1. Trimming removed 3 bases from V and 3 bases from J; junction bases left unmatched: 6. Germline-derived CDR1 and CDR2 are SGHNT and YYREEE (reference sequence). The CDR3 contains 16 residues. The DNA of the CDR3 is TGTGCCAGCAGCTCCAAACAGGGGGCGGACACCGGGGAGCTGTTTTTT. Amino acids: CASSSKQGADTGELFF.

J is TRBJ2-7 and V is TRBV19, with 9 bases fitting TRBD1. The CDR3 contains 16 residues. Trimming cost V 5 bases and J 2 bases; bases outside gene matches: 10. Germline V gives CDR1 LNHDA, CDR2 SQIVND (reference sequence). This CDR3 is CASSVNRGRLTYEQYF. Here the CDR3 DNA reads TGTGCCAGTAGTGTAAACAGGGGGCGGTTGACCTACGAGCAGTACTTC.

This chain links TRBV28 with TRBJ2-1; D not resolved. Germline V CDR1 and CDR2: MDHEN, SYDVKM. Trimming stripped 2 bases from V and 7 bases from J, with 6 bases between. The CDR3 has 12 residues. The CDR3 DNA is TGTGCCAGCAGTTTAAAACGGAATGAGCAGTTCTTC. It encodes CASSLKRNEQFF.

The chain carries TRBV5-1 and TRBJ2-1; D is perhaps TRBD1 (5 bases). V lost 2 bases and J 10 bases, leaving 16 bases between the germline ends. This CDR3 has 14 amino acids. Germline V gene data show CDR1 as SGHRS and CDR2 as YFSETQ. CDR3 nucleotides: TGCGCCAGCAGCTTCGGTCAAGGGGTGCACGAGCAGTTCTTC. Translating it yields CASSFGQGVHEQFF. Full variable domain (outside the CDR3, taken from reference TRBV5-1 and TRBJ2-1): KAGVTQTPRYLIKTRGQQVTLSCSPISGHRSVSWYQQTPGQGLQFLFEYFSETQRNKGNFPGRFSGRQFSNSRSEMNVSTLELGDSALYLCASSFGQGVHEQFFGPGTRLTVL.

The CDR3 DNA sequence: TGTGCCAGCTCACCCTCCTCGGGAAATCAGCCCCAGCATTTT. It yields the protein CASSPSSGNQPQHF. The chain employs TRBV18 and TRBJ1-5; D gene uncertain. Trimming stripped 3 bases from V and 4 bases from J, with 10 bases between. CDR1 KGHSH and CDR2 LQKENI come from the germline V gene. The CDR3 runs 14 residues.